This T cell receptor (beta chain) was sequenced for a study of blood T cell repertoires in COVID-19. For the study at large: The United States, Italy and Spain provided the acute and convalescent COVID-19 samples. T cells, B-cell-depleted T cells, or PBMCs supplied cDNA or gDNA.

In the original analysis: Amplified reference gene primers provided the basis for estimating nucleated cell counts. Method: immunoSEQ multiplex PCR; TCRdb's copy keeps in-frame clones and lacks some. For V, J and clone size, that table is used; D and trimming come from the DNA. The sample includes 210,000 or so clones, about 83% of them seen just once. Sequenced material: peripheral blood. This TCR was recovered from a woman in her 50s with active or convalescent COVID-19.

CDR3 region: CASSPRLAGAQETQYF. The CDR3 nucleotides read TGTGCCAGCTCACCCCGACTAGCGGGGGCCCAAGAGACCCAGTACTTC. This rearrangement joins TRBV18 to TRBJ2-5; 12 positions agree with TRBD2. V lost 3 bases to trimming and J lost 1 base; unmatched junction nucleotides: 3. Germline V lookup: CDR1 KGHSH, CDR2 LQKENI. The CDR3 has 16 residues. Full variable domain (outside the CDR3, taken from reference TRBV18 and TRBJ2-5): NAGVMQNPRHLVRRRGQEARLRCSPMKGHSHVYWYRQLPEEGLKFMVYLQKENIIDESGMPKERFSAEFPKEGPSILRIQQVVRGDSAAYFCASSPRLAGAQETQYFGPGTRLLVL.